The text below deals with one T cell receptor beta chain. Some clones are missing from TCRdb's copy, which holds only in-frame ones; the method was immunoSEQ multiplex PCR. The sample consists of around 70,000 clones, 85% to 95% of them appearing once. The sample belongs to a study of T cells after somatic rescue of genetic block. Germline CDR1 and CDR2: LGHNA and YNFKEQ. Trimming pared 0 bases from V and 6 bases from J, leaving 9 bases between. The CDR3 loop spans 13 amino acids. The specimen sequenced was peripheral blood mononuclear cells (PBMCs). The sequence derives from a middle-aged man. The chain combines TRBV4-2 with TRBJ2-7, with no clear D. The CDR3 loop reads CASSQDSGVEQYF. CDR3 bases: TGTGCCAGCAGCCAAGATTCCGGCGTCGAGCAGTACTTC.